This T cell receptor (beta chain) derives from a study of shared clonotypes between healthy human individuals. Per the germline V gene, CDR1 is MDHEN and CDR2 is SYDVKM. The CDR3 spans 14 residues. Trimming took 8 bases from V and 5 from J, leaving 18 bases between them. Study-level results: Researchers found naive subsets generally carried larger estimated richness than memory subsets.

About this clone: Its antigen is currently unknown.

TCRdb's table, derived via immunoSEQ multiplex PCR, lists solely in-frame clones and lacks some. The data show 1,100,000 or so clones, with 75% to 80% seen just once and 0.52% held by the top ten. The split of CD4+ cells yielded CD45RA+ naive and CD45RA-negative memory subsets. The rearrangement links TRBV28 to TRBJ1-1; maybe TRBD1 (5 bases). The receptor was derived from a man between 18 and 29 years old in good health. Some clones in this sample may be carry-over from other donors' samples. Sequencing was done on a sample of memory CD4+ T cells from PBMCs. Subset in this sample: CD45RA-negative fraction. The CDR3, as DNA: TGTGCCAGCCAGACTGGGGGGTTAGGTACTGAAGCTTTCTTT. Its protein product is CASQTGGLGTEAFF.